The rows below give T cell receptor beta chains drawn from one sample of a study of T cell repertoires in cytomegalovirus infection. TCRdb ran MiXCR on the reads and lists one entry per CDR3 protein. The table lists roughly 230,000 distinct CDR3 sequences, 22% of them singletons. Sequenced sample: CD8+ T cells from PBMCs. These receptors all come from a human donor in good health (CMV status not recorded). Some clones in this sample may be carry-over from other donors' samples. Each CDR3 is given with its conserved first and last residue. Fields, in order: V gene, J gene, D gene, clone size, CDR3 protein, CDR3 DNA. The D gene is left open where the match is weak. Clone size is shown for a subset of rows, as once, few, many or a class of expanded clone.

>TRBV20-1|TRBJ1-4|.|.
CSARDGSFEKLFF
TGCAGTGCTAGGGATGGGAGCTTCGAAAAACTGTTTTTT
>TRBV7-9|TRBJ2-7|TRBD2|.
CASSLERGGLYEQYF
TGTGCCAGCAGCTTAGAGCGGGGCGGCCTCTACGAGCAGTACTTC
>TRBV12-3/TRBV12-4|TRBJ2-1|TRBD2|few
CASTSLAAGSGSEQFF
TGTGCCAGCACCTCCCTAGCGGCGGGGTCTGGCTCTGAGCAGTTCTTC
>TRBV2|TRBJ1-1|.|few
CASTGGRNTEAFF
TGTGCCAGCACTGGGGGGAGAAACACTGAAGCTTTCTTT
>TRBV2|TRBJ2-3|TRBD1|.
CASTWGQGTDTQYF
TGTGCCAGCACCTGGGGACAGGGAACAGATACGCAGTATTTT
>TRBV7-9|TRBJ2-7|TRBD1|few
CASRPTGVWEQYF
TGTGCCAGCAGACCTACAGGGGTCTGGGAGCAGTACTTC
>TRBV28|TRBJ1-2|TRBD1|many
CASGRQGVWRGYTF
TGTGCCAGCGGAAGGCAGGGGGTGTGGCGTGGCTACACCTTC
>TRBV4-1|TRBJ2-7|.|.
CASSPGTAFGEQYF
TGCGCCAGCAGCCCCGGGACGGCATTTGGCGAGCAGTACTTC
>TRBV28|TRBJ2-7|TRBD1|few
CASRNPGQGYEQYF
TGTGCCAGCAGGAATCCGGGACAGGGATACGAGCAGTACTTC
>TRBV7-9|TRBJ2-7|.|many
CASSLTQSYYEQYF
TGTGCCAGCAGCTTAACACAGTCGTACTACGAGCAGTACTTC
>TRBV28|TRBJ2-1|.|.
CASIPLSGGVSYNEQFF
TGTGCCAGCATCCCCCTTTCCGGGGGTGTGTCCTACAATGAGCAGTTCTTC
>TRBV7-9|TRBJ1-2|.|many
CASSLDGPYGYTF
TGTGCCAGCAGCCTAGACGGACCCTATGGCTACACCTTC
>TRBV14|TRBJ1-1|.|.
CASSQEAVWVEAFF
TGTGCCAGCAGCCAAGAGGCGGTTTGGGTTGAAGCTTTCTTT
>TRBV7-9|TRBJ1-1|.|many
CASSLGITGAFF
TGTGCCAGCAGCTTGGGTATCACGGGCGCTTTCTTT
>TRBV12-3/TRBV12-4|TRBJ1-5|TRBD1|many
CASSPGTGSNQPQHF
TGTGCCAGCAGTCCCGGGACAGGGTCCAATCAGCCCCAGCATTTT
>TRBV4-1|TRBJ2-1|.|few
CASSQEFGLSSYNEQFF
TGCGCCAGCAGCCAAGAGTTTGGCCTTAGCTCCTACAATGAGCAGTTCTTC
>TRBV19|TRBJ2-3|.|few
CASSILHTDTQYF
TGTGCCAGTAGTATACTACACACAGATACGCAGTATTTT
>TRBV7-9|TRBJ1-2|.|many
CASGSGGGYTF
TGTGCCAGTGGGTCCGGGGGCGGCTACACCTTC
>TRBV6-6|TRBJ1-1|.|.
CASSRAASTEAFF
TGTGCCAGCAGCCGCGCCGCGAGCACTGAAGCTTTCTTT
>TRBV15|TRBJ2-2|.|.
CATSSINSNTGELFF
TGTGCCACCAGCTCGATCAACTCGAACACCGGGGAGCTGTTTTTT
>TRBV20-1|TRBJ2-1|TRBD1|once
CSARTGAYNEQFF
TGCAGTGCGAGGACAGGGGCCTACAATGAGCAGTTCTTC
>TRBV12-3/TRBV12-4|TRBJ1-2|.|.
CASSSETAYGYTF
TGTGCCAGCAGTTCAGAGACAGCCTATGGCTACACCTTC
>TRBV6-1|TRBJ2-5|TRBD2|.
CASSPPAGGPGLETQYF
TGTGCCAGCAGTCCGCCGGCGGGGGGACCAGGACTGGAGACCCAGTACTTC
>TRBV12-3/TRBV12-4|TRBJ2-2|.|few
CASSLAIWIANTGELFF
TGTGCCAGCAGTTTAGCGATCTGGATTGCGAACACCGGGGAGCTGTTTTTT
>TRBV27|TRBJ2-2|.|.
CASSLLHTGTGELFF
TGTGCCAGCAGTTTATTGCATACGGGTACCGGGGAGCTGTTTTTT
>TRBV10-3|TRBJ2-1|.|many
CAISESSAAGAAYNEQFF
TGTGCCATCAGTGAGTCGAGTGCGGCGGGGGCGGCCTACAATGAGCAGTTCTTC
>TRBV20-1|TRBJ1-5|.|.
CSAERDVDFPNQPQHF
TGCAGTGCCGAGCGGGACGTCGATTTTCCCAATCAGCCCCAGCATTTT
>TRBV29-1|TRBJ1-2|.|.
CSVEAGGSRGYGYTF
TGCAGCGTTGAAGCGGGGGGCAGCCGGGGATATGGCTACACCTTC
>TRBV7-2|TRBJ2-1|TRBD2|.
CASSLLTSGANNEQFF
TGTGCCAGCAGCCTCTTGACCAGCGGGGCGAACAATGAGCAGTTCTTC
>TRBV7-2|TRBJ2-5|TRBD1|many
CASSSPGQGDETQYF
TGTGCCAGCAGCTCCCCGGGACAGGGGGATGAGACCCAGTACTTC
>TRBV4-1|TRBJ1-3|.|.
CASSSAPGSGNTIYF
TGCGCCAGCAGCTCGGCACCAGGGTCTGGAAACACCATATATTTT
>TRBV7-8|TRBJ1-2|.|.
CASSAFRQAYGYTF
TGTGCCAGCAGCGCCTTCCGACAGGCCTATGGCTACACCTTC
>TRBV28|TRBJ1-4|.|.
CASRPPVGARDNEKLFF
TGTGCCAGCAGACCCCCCGTCGGGGCGCGGGATAATGAAAAACTGTTTTTT
>TRBV20-1|TRBJ2-7|.|.
CSARDRAVPYEQYF
TGCAGTGCTAGAGATAGGGCAGTTCCCTACGAGCAGTACTTC
>TRBV11-1|TRBJ1-1|.|many
CASSHGGGWNTEAFF
TGTGCCAGCAGCCACGGGGGTGGTTGGAACACTGAAGCTTTCTTT
>TRBV12-3/TRBV12-4|TRBJ2-3|.|.
CASSFHWDSSTDTQYF
TGTGCCAGCAGTTTTCACTGGGACTCAAGCACAGATACGCAGTATTTT
>TRBV5-6|TRBJ1-2|TRBD1|many
CASSLEGAPANYGYTF
TGTGCCAGCAGCTTGGAGGGGGCGCCAGCTAACTATGGCTACACCTTC
>TRBV7-8|TRBJ2-1|.|.
CASSLDPRKEQFF
TGTGCCAGCAGCTTAGACCCTCGGAAGGAGCAGTTCTTC
>TRBV19|TRBJ2-5|.|.
CASSIGLGETQYF
TGTGCCAGTAGTATAGGACTGGGGGAGACCCAGTACTTC
>TRBV7-2|TRBJ1-6|TRBD1|many
CASSLVGQNSPLHF
TGTGCCAGCAGCTTAGTGGGACAGAATTCACCCCTCCACTTT